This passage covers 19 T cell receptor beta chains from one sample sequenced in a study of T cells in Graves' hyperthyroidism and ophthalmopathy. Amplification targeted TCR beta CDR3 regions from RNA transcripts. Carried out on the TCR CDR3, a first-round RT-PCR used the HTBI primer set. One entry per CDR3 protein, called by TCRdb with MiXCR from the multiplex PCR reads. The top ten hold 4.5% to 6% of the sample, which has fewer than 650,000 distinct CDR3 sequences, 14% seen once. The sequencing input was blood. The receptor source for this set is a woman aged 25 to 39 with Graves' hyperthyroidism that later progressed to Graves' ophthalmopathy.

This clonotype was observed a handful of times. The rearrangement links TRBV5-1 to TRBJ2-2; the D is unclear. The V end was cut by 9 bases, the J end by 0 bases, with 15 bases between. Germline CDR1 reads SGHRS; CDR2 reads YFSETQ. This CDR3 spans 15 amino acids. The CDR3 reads CANRLATANTGELFF. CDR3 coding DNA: TGCGCCAACAGACTGGCTACCGCGAACACCGGGGAGCTGTTTTTT.

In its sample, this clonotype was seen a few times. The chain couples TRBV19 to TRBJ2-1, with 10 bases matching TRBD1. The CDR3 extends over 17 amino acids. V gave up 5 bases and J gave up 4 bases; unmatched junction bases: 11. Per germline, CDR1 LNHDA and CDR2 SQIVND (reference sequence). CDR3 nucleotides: TGTGCCAGTAGTCTCGCCCGACAGGGGGCGTCGTACAATGAGCAGTTCTTC. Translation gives CASSLARQGASYNEQFF.

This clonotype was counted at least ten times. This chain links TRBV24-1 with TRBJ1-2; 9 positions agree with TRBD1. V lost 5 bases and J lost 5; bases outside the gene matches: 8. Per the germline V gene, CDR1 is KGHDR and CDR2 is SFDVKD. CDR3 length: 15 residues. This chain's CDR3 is CATSVSTGGTYGYTF. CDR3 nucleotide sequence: TGTGCCACCAGTGTCTCGACAGGGGGAACTTATGGCTACACCTTC.

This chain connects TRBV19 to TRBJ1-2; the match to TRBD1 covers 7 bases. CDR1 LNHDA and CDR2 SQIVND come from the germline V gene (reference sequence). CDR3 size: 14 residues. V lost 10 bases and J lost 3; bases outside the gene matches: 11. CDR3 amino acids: CATTPTGLDYGYTF. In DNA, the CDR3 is TGTGCCACCACTCCGACAGGGCTGGACTATGGCTACACCTTC.

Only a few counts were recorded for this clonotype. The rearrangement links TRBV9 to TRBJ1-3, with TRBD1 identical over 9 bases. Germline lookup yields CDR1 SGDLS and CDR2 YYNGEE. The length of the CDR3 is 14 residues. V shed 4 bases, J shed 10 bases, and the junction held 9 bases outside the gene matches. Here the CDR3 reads CASSLEGQGSTIYF. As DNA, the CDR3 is TGTGCCAGCAGCCTCGAGGGACAGGGATCTACCATATATTTT.

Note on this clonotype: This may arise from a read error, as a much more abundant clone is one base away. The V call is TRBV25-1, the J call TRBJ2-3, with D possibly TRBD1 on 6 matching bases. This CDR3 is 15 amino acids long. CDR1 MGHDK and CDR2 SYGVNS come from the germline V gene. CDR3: CASSEQGRPTDTRYF. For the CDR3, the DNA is TGTGCCAGCAGTGAACAGGGGCGGCCCACAGATACGCGGTATTTT.

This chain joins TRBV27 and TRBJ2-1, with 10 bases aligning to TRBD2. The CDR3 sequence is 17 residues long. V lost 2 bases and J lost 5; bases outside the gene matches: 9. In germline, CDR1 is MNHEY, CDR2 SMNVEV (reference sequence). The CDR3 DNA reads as TGTGCCAGCAGTTTAATGACCCTAGCGGGAGCAAACAATGAGCAGTTCTTC. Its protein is CASSLMTLAGANNEQFF.

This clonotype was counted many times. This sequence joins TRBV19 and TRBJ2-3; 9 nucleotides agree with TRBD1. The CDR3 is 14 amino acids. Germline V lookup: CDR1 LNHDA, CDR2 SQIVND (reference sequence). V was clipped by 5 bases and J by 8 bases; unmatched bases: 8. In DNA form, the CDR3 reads TGTGCCAGTAGTGATGGACAGGGGCACGGTACGCAGTATTTT. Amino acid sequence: CASSDGQGHGTQYF.

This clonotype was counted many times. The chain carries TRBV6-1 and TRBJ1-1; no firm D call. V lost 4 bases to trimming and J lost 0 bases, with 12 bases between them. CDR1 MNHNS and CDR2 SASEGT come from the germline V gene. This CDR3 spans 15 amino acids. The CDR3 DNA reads TGTGCCAGCAGTGGTGGAACAGCCATGAACACTGAAGCTTTCTTT. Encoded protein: CASSGGTAMNTEAFF.

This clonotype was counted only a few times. The CDR3 protein is CASSLSQGDQETQYF. The CDR3 region has the DNA TGTGCCAGCTCACTTTCCCAGGGGGACCAAGAGACCCAGTACTTC. The chain recombines TRBV18 with TRBJ2-5, with 7 bases lining up with TRBD1. The CDR3 spans 15 residues. V dropped 4 bases and J dropped 0; count of bases not matched to a gene: 5. Germline CDR1 KGHSH, CDR2 LQKENI.

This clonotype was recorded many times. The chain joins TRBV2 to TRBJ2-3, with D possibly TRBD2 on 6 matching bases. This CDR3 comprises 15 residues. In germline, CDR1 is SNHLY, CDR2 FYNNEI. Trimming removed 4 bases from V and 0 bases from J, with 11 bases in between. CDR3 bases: TGTGCCAGCAGTGGTCTGGGGGGAAGCACAGATACGCAGTATTTT. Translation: CASSGLGGSTDTQYF.

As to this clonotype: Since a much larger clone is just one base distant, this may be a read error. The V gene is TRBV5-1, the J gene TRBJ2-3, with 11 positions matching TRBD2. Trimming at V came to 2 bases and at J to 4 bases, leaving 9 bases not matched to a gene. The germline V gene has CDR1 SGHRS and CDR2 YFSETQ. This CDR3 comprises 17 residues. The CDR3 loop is CASSLEGTSGYPDTQYF. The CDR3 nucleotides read TGCGCCAGCAGCTTAGAAGGGACTAGCGGCTACCCAGATACGCAGTATTTT. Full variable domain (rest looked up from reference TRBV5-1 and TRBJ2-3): KAGVTQTPRYLIKTRGQQVTLSCSPISGHRSVSWYQQTPGQGLQFLFEYFSETQRNKGNFPGRFSGRQFSNSRSEMNVSTLELGDSALYLCASSLEGTSGYPDTQYFGPGTRLTVL.

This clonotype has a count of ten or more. The CDR3 DNA is TGTGCCAGCAGCTTTCAGCAGGCGGGTCAGCCCCAGCATTTT. Translated: CASSFQQAGQPQHF. This chain links TRBV12-3 or TRBV12-4 with TRBJ1-5; D is undetermined. The CDR3 has 14 residues. V was pared by 6 bases and J by 6 bases, with 15 bases between.

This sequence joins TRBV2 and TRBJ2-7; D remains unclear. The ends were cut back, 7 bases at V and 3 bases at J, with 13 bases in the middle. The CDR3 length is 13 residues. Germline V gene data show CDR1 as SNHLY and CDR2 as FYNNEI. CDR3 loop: CASMAEGRYEQYF. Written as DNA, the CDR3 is TGTGCCAGCATGGCAGAAGGGCGCTACGAGCAGTACTTC.

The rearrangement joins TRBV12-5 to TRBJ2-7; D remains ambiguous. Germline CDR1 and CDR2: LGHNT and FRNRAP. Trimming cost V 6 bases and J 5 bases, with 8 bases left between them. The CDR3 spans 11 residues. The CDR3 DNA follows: TGTGCTAGTGGATTCGCTCACGAGCAGTACTTC. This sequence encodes CASGFAHEQYF.

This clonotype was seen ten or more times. The CDR3 region has the DNA TGTGCCAGCACCCCTACAGGGGGCACGTCACCCCTCCACTTT. Its protein product is CASTPTGGTSPLHF. The chain carries TRBV12-3 or TRBV12-4 and TRBJ1-6; 9 nucleotides match TRBD1. V was clipped by 7 bases and J by 10 bases; unmatched bases: 8. CDR3 size: 14 residues.

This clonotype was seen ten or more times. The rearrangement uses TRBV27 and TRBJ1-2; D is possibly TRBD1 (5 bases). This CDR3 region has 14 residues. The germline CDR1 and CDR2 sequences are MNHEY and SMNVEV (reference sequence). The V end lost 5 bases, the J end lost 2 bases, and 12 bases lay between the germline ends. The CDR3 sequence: CASSHQGFNYGYTF. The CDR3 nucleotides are TGTGCCAGCAGTCATCAGGGTTTCAACTATGGCTACACCTTC.

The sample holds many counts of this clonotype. Here the CDR3 DNA reads TGTGCCAGCAGTTTGGGGGGTCTTGGATACAATGAGCAGTTCTTC. Its translation: CASSLGGLGYNEQFF. The chain combines TRBV28 with TRBJ2-1; D possibly corresponds to TRBD2 (6 bases). The germline gives CDR1 MDHEN, CDR2 SYDVKM. The CDR3 is 15 residues long. V was shortened by 3 bases and J by 4 bases, with 13 bases between the two germline ends.

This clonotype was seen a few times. The CDR3 loop reads CASSRDSPSYEQYF. DNA of the CDR3: TGTGCCAGCAGCCGGGACAGTCCCTCCTACGAGCAGTACTTC. The chain joins TRBV5-5 to TRBJ2-7; 7 bases are a match to TRBD1. The CDR3 is 14 residues long. Germline loops: CDR1 SGHKS, CDR2 YYEKEE (reference sequence). V shed 4 bases, J shed 0 bases, and the junction held 4 bases outside the gene matches.